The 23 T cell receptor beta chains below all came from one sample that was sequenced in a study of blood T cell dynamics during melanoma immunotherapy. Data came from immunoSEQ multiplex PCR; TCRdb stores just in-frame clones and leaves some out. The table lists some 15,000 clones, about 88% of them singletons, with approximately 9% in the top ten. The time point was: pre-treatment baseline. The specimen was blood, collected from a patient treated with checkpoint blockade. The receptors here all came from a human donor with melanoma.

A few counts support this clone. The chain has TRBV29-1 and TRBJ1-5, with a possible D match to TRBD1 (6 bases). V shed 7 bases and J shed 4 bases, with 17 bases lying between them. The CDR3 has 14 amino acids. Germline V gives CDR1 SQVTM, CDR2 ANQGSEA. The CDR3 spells CSGPDSEVNQPQHF. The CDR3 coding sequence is TGCAGCGGACCGGACAGCGAGGTTAATCAGCCCCAGCATTTT.

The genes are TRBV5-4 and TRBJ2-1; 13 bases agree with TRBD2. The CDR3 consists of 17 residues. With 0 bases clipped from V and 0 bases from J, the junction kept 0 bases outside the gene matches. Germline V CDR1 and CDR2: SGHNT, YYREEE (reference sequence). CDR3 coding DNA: TGTGCCAGCAGCTTGGGACTAGCGGGGGGCTCCTACAATGAGCAGTTCTTC. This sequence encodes CASSLGLAGGSYNEQFF.

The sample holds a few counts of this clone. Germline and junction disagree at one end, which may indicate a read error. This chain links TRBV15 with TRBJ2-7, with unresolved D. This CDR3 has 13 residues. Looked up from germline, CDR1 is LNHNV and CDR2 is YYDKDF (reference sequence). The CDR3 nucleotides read TGTGCCACCAGTAGAGGCCCCTCCTACGAGCAGTACTTC. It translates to CATSRGPSYEQYF.

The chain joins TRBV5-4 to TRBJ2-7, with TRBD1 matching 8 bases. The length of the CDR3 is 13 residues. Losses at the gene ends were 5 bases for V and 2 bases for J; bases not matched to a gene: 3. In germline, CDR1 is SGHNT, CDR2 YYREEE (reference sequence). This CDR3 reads CASRLTGAYEQYF. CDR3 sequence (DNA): TGTGCCAGCAGATTGACAGGGGCCTACGAGCAGTACTTC.

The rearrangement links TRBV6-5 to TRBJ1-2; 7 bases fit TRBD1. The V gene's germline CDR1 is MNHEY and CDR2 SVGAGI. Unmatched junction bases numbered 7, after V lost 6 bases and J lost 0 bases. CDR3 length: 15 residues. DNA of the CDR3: TGTGCCAGCAGATCTCCGGGACAGACTAACTATGGCTACACCTTC. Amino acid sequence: CASRSPGQTNYGYTF.

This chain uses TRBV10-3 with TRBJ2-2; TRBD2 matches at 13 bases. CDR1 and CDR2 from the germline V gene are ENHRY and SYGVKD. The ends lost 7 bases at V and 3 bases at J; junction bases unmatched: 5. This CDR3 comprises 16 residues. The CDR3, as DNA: TGTGCCATCACCCCAGGACTAGCGGGGGACACCGGGGAGCTGTTTTTT. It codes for CAITPGLAGDTGELFF.

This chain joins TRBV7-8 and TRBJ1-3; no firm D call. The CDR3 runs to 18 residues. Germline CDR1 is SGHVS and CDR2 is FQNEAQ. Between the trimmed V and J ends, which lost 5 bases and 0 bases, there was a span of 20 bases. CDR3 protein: CASSPRTNLLSSGNTIYF. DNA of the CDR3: TGTGCCAGCAGCCCGAGAACAAACCTGTTGAGCTCTGGAAACACCATATATTTT.

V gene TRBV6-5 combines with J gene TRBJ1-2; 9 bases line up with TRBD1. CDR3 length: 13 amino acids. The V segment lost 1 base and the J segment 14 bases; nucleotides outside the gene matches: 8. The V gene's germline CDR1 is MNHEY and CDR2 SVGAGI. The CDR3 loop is CASSYFKSGTGTF. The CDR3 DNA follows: TGTGCCAGCAGTTACTTCAAATCCGGGACAGGGACCTTC.

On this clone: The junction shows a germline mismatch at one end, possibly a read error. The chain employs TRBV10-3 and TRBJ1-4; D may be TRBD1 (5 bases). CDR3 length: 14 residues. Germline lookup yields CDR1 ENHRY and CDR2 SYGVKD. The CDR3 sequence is CQPPRGPYAEKLFF. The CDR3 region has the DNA TGCCAGCCCCCCCGGGGCCCCTATGCTGAAAAACTGTTTTTT.

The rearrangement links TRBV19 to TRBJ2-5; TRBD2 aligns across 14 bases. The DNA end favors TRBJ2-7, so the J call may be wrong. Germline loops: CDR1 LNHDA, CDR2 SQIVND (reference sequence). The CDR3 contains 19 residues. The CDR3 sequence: CASMGTGTSGRVSFDEQYF. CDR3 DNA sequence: TGTGCCAGTATGGGAACTGGGACTAGCGGGAGAGTTTCGTTCGACGAGCAGTACTTC.

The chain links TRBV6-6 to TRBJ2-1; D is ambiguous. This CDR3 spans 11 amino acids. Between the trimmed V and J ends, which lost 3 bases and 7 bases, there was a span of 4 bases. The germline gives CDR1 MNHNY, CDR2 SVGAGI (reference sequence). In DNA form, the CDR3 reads TGTGCCAGCAGTTATAAAAATGAGCAGTTCTTC. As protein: CASSYKNEQFF.

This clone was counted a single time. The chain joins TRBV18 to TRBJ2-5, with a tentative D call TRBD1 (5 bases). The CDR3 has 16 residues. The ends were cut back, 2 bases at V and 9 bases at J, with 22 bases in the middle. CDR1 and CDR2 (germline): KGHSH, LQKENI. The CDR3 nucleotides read TGTGCCAGCTCACCAACCGCGACAGAGCTCCTCGTGGCCCAGTACTTC. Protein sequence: CASSPTATELLVAQYF.

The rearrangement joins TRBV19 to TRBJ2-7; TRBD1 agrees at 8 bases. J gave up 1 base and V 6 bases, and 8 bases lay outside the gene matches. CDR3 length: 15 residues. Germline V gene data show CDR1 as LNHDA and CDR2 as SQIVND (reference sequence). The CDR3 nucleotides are TGTGCCAGTAGAAGAGGACAGGGCCTATCCTACGAGCAGTACTTC. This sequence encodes CASRRGQGLSYEQYF.

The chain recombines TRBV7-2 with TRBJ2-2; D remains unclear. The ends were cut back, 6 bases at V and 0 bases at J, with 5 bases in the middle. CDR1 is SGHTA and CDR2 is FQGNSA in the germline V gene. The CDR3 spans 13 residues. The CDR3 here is CASRSTNTGELFF. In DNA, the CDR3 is TGTGCCAGCAGATCGACGAACACCGGGGAGCTGTTTTTT.

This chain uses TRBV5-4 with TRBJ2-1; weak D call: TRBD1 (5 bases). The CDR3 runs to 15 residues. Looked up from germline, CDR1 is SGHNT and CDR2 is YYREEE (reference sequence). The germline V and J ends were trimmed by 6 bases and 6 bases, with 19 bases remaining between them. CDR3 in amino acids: CASNPGVGARNEQFF. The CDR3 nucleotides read TGTGCCAGCAACCCGGGCGTAGGGGCGCGCAATGAGCAGTTCTTC.

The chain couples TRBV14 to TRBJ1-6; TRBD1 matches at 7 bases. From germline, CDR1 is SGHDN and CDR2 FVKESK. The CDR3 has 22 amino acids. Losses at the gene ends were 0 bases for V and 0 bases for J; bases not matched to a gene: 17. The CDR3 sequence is CASSQEWGTGTEPGSYNSPLHF. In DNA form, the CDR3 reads TGTGCCAGCAGCCAAGAGTGGGGTACTGGGACAGAACCGGGCTCCTATAATTCACCCCTCCACTTT.

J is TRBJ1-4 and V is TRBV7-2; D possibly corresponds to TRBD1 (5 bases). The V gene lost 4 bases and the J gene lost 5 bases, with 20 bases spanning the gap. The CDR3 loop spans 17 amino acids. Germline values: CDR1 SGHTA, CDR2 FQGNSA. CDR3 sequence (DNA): TGTGCCAGCAGCTCTAGTGGTATTGCGGGGCTCAATGAAAAACTGTTTTTT. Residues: CASSSSGIAGLNEKLFF.

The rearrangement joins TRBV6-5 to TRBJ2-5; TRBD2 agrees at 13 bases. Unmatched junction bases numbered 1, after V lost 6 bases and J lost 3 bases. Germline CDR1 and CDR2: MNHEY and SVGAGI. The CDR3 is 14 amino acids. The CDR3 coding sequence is TGTGCCAGCAGAGGACTAGCGGGGGAAGAGACCCAGTACTTC. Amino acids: CASRGLAGEETQYF.

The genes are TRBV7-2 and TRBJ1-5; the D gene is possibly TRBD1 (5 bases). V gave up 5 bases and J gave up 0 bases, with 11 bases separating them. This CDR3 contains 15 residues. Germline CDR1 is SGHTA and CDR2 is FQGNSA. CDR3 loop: CASSAGTVSNQPQHF. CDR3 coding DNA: TGTGCCAGCAGCGCCGGGACGGTTAGCAATCAGCCCCAGCATTTT.

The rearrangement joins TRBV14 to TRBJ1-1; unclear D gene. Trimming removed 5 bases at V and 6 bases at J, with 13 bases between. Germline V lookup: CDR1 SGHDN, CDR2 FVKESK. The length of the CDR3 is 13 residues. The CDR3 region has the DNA TGTGCCAGCAGCTTAAAGATAGCGGCTGAAGCTTTCTTT. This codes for CASSLKIAAEAFF. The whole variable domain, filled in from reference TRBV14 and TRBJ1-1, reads EAGVTQFPSHSVIEKGQTVTLRCDPISGHDNLYWYRRVMGKEIKFLLHFVKESKQDESGMPNNRFLAERTGGTYSTLKVQPAELEDSGVYFCASSLKIAAEAFFGQGTRLTVV.

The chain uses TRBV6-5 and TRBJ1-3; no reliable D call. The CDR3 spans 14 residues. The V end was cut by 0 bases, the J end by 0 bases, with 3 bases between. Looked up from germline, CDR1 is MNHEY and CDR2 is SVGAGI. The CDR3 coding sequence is TGTGCCAGCAGTTACTCGTTCTCTGGAAACACCATATATTTT. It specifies CASSYSFSGNTIYF.

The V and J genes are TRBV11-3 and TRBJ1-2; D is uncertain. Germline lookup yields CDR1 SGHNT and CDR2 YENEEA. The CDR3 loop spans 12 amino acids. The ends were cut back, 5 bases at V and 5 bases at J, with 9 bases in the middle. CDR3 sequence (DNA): TGTGCCAGCAGCGACATGGGGTATGGCTACACCTTC. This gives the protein CASSDMGYGYTF.

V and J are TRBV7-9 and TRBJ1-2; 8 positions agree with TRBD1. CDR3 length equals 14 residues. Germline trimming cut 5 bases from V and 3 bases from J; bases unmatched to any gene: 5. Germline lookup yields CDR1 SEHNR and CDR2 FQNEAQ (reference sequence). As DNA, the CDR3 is TGTGCCAGCAGCCAAGTGACAGGGGACTATGGCTACACCTTC. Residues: CASSQVTGDYGYTF.